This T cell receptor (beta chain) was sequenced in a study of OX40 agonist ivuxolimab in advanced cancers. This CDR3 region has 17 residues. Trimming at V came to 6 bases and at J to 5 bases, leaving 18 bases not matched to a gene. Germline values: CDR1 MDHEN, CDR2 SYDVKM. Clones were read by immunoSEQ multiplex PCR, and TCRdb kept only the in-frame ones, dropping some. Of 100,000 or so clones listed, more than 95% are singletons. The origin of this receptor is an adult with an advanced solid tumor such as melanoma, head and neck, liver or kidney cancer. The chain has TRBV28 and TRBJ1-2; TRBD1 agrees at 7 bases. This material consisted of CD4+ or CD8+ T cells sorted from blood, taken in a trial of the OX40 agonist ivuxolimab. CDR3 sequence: CASSAPTKPGGEYGYTF. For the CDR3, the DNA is TGTGCCAGCAGCGCACCTACAAAGCCAGGGGGAGAGTATGGCTACACCTTC.